Listed below are T cell receptor beta chains from one sample, sequenced in a study of cytomegalovirus exposure and HLA in healthy donors. Method: immunoSEQ multiplex PCR; TCRdb's copy keeps in-frame clones and lacks some. Of 150,000 to 200,000 clones in the sample, 75% to 85% were seen once. Sequenced: PBMCs. Receptors were obtained from a male donor in good health and CMV-seropositive. CDR3s include the opening cysteine and the closing phenylalanine or tryptophan. The D gene is left open where the match is weak. Only part of the rows carry a size: once, few, many, or a class if the clone is expanded.

d_gene: TRBD2
v_gene: TRBV11-3
j_gene: TRBJ2-3
abundance: once
CDR3aa: CASSLGGTGGVDTQYF
CDR3nt: TGTGCCAGCAGCTTAGGAGGGACGGGGGGAGTAGATACGCAGTATTTT

d_gene: TRBD2
v_gene: TRBV7-9
j_gene: TRBJ2-1
abundance: -
CDR3aa: CASSSGTSGYNEQFF
CDR3nt: TGTGCCAGCAGCTCAGGGACTAGCGGGTACAATGAGCAGTTCTTC

d_gene: TRBD2
v_gene: TRBV4-2
j_gene: TRBJ2-3
abundance: -
CDR3aa: CASSQAGTSGGGGTDTQYF
CDR3nt: TGTGCCAGCAGCCAAGCCGGGACTAGCGGGGGGGGTGGTACAGATACGCAGTATTTT

d_gene: -
v_gene: TRBV30
j_gene: TRBJ1-2
abundance: few
CDR3aa: CAWSRDRPRGYTF
CDR3nt: TGTGCCTGGAGCCGCGACAGGCCCCGGGGCTACACCTTC

d_gene: -
v_gene: TRBV5-1
j_gene: TRBJ1-2
abundance: -
CDR3aa: CASSLAGQGYTF
CDR3nt: TGCGCCAGCAGCTTGGCAGGGCAAGGCTACACCTTC

d_gene: -
v_gene: TRBV29-1
j_gene: TRBJ2-3
abundance: -
CDR3aa: CSARLREPSTDTQYF
CDR3nt: TGCAGCGCCCGCCTCAGGGAACCCAGCACAGATACGCAGTATTTT

d_gene: TRBD2
v_gene: TRBV18
j_gene: TRBJ2-3
abundance: -
CDR3aa: CASSPRTSGGWTDTQYF
CDR3nt: TGTGCCAGCTCACCACGGACTAGCGGGGGGTGGACAGATACGCAGTATTTT

d_gene: -
v_gene: TRBV30
j_gene: TRBJ1-5
abundance: -
CDR3aa: CAWSVREVQPQHF
CDR3nt: TGTGCCTGGAGTGTACGAGAGGTTCAGCCCCAGCATTTT

d_gene: TRBD1
v_gene: TRBV5-1
j_gene: TRBJ2-5
abundance: -
CDR3aa: CASSPLTSGGRQETQYF
CDR3nt: TGCGCCAGCAGCCCTCTGACTTCAGGGGGCCGCCAAGAGACCCAGTACTTC

d_gene: TRBD2
v_gene: TRBV2
j_gene: TRBJ2-4
abundance: -
CDR3aa: CASRVTSGGSLAKNIQYF
CDR3nt: TGTGCCAGCAGGGTCACTAGCGGGGGGTCCTTAGCCAAAAACATTCAGTACTTC

d_gene: -
v_gene: TRBV5-5
j_gene: TRBJ2-3
abundance: -
CDR3aa: CASSPLRGTDTQYF
CDR3nt: TGTGCCAGCAGCCCCCTCCGGGGGACAGATACGCAGTATTTT

d_gene: TRBD2
v_gene: TRBV30
j_gene: TRBJ2-2
abundance: -
CDR3aa: CAWTGGYNTGELFF
CDR3nt: TGTGCCTGGACCGGGGGGTACAACACCGGGGAGCTGTTTTTT

d_gene: -
v_gene: TRBV6-1
j_gene: TRBJ1-3
abundance: -
CDR3aa: CASSVEATISGNTIYF
CDR3nt: TGTGCCAGCAGTGTTGAGGCCACCATATCTGGAAACACCATATATTTT

d_gene: TRBD1
v_gene: TRBV27
j_gene: TRBJ1-2
abundance: -
CDR3aa: CASSFSTGGFGYGYTF
CDR3nt: TGTGCCAGCAGCTTCAGCACAGGGGGATTTGGCTATGGCTACACCTTC

d_gene: -
v_gene: TRBV27
j_gene: TRBJ1-5
abundance: -
CDR3aa: CASRSGGFSNQPQHF
CDR3nt: TGTGCCAGCAGAAGCGGAGGGTTTAGCAATCAGCCCCAGCATTTT

d_gene: TRBD1
v_gene: TRBV7-9
j_gene: TRBJ2-7
abundance: -
CDR3aa: CASSGQGIPSYEQYF
CDR3nt: TGTGCCAGCAGCGGACAGGGGATACCCTCCTACGAGCAGTACTTC

d_gene: -
v_gene: TRBV2
j_gene: TRBJ1-1
abundance: few
CDR3aa: CASTEELRTEAFF
CDR3nt: TGTGCCAGCACCGAGGAGCTACGAACTGAAGCTTTCTTT

d_gene: TRBD1
v_gene: TRBV5-1
j_gene: TRBJ2-7
abundance: few
CDR3aa: CASSPGDRESGEQYF
CDR3nt: TGCGCCAGCAGCCCTGGGGACAGGGAGTCGGGCGAGCAGTACTTC

d_gene: -
v_gene: TRBV7-9
j_gene: TRBJ2-5
abundance: -
CDR3aa: CASTGPRRETQYF
CDR3nt: TGTGCCAGCACAGGGCCTCGTAGGGAGACCCAGTACTTC

d_gene: -
v_gene: TRBV7-2
j_gene: TRBJ2-1
abundance: -
CDR3aa: CASSLLGEAEQFF
CDR3nt: TGTGCCAGCAGCTTACTCGGGGAAGCTGAGCAGTTCTTC

d_gene: TRBD2
v_gene: TRBV19
j_gene: TRBJ2-1
abundance: -
CDR3aa: CASRQASGGPHIYNEQFF
CDR3nt: TGTGCCAGTAGGCAGGCTAGCGGGGGCCCTCACATCTACAATGAGCAGTTCTTC

d_gene: -
v_gene: TRBV6-5
j_gene: TRBJ1-4
abundance: -
CDR3aa: CASNPPGQGHEKLFF
CDR3nt: TGTGCCAGCAACCCCCCCGGGCAGGGACACGAAAAACTGTTTTTT

d_gene: -
v_gene: TRBV4-1
j_gene: TRBJ2-7
abundance: -
CDR3aa: CASSQWTAGPYEQYF
CDR3nt: TGCGCCAGCAGCCAGTGGACAGCTGGCCCCTACGAGCAGTACTTC

d_gene: TRBD1
v_gene: TRBV15
j_gene: TRBJ2-5
abundance: -
CDR3aa: CATSRGNRGRPETQYF
CDR3nt: TGTGCCACCAGCAGAGGTAACAGGGGGCGTCCAGAGACCCAGTACTTC